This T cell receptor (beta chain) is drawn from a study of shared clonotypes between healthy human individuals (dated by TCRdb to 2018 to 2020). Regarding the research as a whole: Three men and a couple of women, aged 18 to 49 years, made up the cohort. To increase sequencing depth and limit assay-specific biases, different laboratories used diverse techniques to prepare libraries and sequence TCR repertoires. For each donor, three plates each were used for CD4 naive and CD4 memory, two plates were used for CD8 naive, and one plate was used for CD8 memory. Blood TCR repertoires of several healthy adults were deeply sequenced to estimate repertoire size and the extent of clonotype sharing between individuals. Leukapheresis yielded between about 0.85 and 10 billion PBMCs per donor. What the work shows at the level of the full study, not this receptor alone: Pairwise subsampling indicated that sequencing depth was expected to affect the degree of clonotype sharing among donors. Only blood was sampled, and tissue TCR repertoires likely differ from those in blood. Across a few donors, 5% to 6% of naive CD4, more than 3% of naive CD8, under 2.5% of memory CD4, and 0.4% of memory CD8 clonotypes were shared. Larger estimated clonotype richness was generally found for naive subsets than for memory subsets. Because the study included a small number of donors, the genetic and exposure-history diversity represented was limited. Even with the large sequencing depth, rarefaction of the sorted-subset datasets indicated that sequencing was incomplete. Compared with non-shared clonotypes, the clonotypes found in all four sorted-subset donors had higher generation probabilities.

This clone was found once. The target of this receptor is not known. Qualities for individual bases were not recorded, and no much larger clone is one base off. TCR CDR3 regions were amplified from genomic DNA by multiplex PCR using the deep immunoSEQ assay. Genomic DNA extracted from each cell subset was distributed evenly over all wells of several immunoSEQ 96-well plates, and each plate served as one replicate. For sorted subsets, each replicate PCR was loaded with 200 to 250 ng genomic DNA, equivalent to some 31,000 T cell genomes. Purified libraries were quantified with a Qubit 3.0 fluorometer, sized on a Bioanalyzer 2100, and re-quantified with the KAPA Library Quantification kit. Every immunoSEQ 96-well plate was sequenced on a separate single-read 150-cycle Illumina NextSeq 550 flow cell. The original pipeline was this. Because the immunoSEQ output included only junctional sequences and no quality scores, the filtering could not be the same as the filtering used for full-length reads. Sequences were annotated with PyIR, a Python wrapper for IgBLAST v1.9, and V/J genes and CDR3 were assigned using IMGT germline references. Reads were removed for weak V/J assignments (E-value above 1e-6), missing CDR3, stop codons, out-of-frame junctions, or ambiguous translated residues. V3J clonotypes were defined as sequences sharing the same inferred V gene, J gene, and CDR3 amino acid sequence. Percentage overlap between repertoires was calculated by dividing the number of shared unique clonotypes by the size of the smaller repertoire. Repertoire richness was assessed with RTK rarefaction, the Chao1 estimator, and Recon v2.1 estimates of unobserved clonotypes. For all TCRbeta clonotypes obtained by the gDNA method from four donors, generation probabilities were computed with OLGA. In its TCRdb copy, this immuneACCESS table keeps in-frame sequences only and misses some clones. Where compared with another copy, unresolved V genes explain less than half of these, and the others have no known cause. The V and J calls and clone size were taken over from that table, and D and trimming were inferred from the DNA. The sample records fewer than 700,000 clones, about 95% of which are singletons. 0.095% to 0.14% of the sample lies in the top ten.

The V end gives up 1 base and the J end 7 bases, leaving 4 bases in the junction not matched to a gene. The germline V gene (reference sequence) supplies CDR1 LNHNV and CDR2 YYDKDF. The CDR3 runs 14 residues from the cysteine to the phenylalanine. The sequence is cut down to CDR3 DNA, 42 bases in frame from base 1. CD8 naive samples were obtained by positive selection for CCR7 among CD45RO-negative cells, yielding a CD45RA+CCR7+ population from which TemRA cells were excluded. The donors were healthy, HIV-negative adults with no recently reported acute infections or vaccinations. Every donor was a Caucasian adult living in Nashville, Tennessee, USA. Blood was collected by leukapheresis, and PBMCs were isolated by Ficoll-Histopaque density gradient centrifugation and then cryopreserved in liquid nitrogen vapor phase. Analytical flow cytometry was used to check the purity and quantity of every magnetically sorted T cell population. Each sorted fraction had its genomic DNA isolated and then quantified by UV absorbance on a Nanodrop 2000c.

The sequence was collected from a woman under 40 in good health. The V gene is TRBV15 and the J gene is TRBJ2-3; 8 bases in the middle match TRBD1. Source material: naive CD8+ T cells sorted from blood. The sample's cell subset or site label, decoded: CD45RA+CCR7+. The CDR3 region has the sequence CATSRGQGAHTQYF. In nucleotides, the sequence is TGTGCCACCAGCAGAGGTCAGGGGGCTCATACGCAGTATTTT.